Shown below are 19 T cell receptor beta chains from a single sample sequenced in a study of blood T cell repertoires in COVID-19 (dated by TCRdb to 2020 to 2021). Receptors were amplified or captured by the immunoSEQ multiplex PCR assay. TCRdb stores this immuneACCESS table with in-frame sequences only. Part of the clones is absent; in the studies checked, under half of the shortfall reflects unresolved V genes, and no reason is known for the rest. The sample contains 100,000 to 150,000 clones, about 87% of them found a single time. The ten top clones hold about 2% of the sample. Sequencing used peripheral blood. The receptors derive from a woman aged 45-65 years with acute or convalescent COVID-19.

The CDR3 protein is CASSLTGNPNTGELFF. In nucleotides, the CDR3 is TGCGCCAGCAGCCTGACAGGGAACCCGAACACCGGGGAGCTGTTTTTT. The V gene is TRBV5-1, the J gene TRBJ2-2; 7 bases fit TRBD1. CDR3 length: 16 residues. Germline lookup yields CDR1 SGHRS and CDR2 YFSETQ. The J segment lost 0 bases and the V segment lost 4 bases, leaving 6 bases of the junction unmatched.

For this clone: Within the sample, other DNA sequences also encode this same CDR3. V and J are TRBV5-6 and TRBJ2-3, with TRBD2 matching over 12 bases. This CDR3 has 16 amino acids. V gave up 0 bases and J gave up 5 bases; unmatched junction bases: 4. Germline lookup yields CDR1 SGHDT and CDR2 YYEEEE. The CDR3 region is CASSLGLAGVGDTQYF. CDR3 DNA sequence: TGTGCCAGCAGCTTGGGACTAGCGGGAGTGGGAGATACGCAGTATTTT.

This clone was seen once. This chain joins TRBV7-6 and TRBJ1-1; the match to TRBD1 covers 10 bases. The CDR3 spans 15 residues. The germline CDR1 and CDR2 sequences are SGHVS and FNYEAQ. V dropped 4 bases and J dropped 7; count of bases not matched to a gene: 9. The CDR3 DNA follows: TGTGCCAGCAGCTATCAGACAGGGGGCCAGGGTGAAGCTTTCTTT. Translation: CASSYQTGGQGEAFF. Full variable domain (rest looked up from reference TRBV7-6 and TRBJ1-1): GAGVSQSPRYKVTKRGQDVALRCDPISGHVSLYWYRQALGQGPEFLTYFNYEAQQDKSGLPNDRFSAERPEGSISTLTIQRTEQRDSAMYRCASSYQTGGQGEAFFGQGTRLTVV.

The chain couples TRBV18 to TRBJ1-1; D remains unclear. Looked up from germline, CDR1 is KGHSH and CDR2 is LQKENI. Trimming removed 6 bases at V and 4 bases at J, with 18 bases between. The CDR3 runs 15 residues. CDR3 in DNA: TGTGCCAGCTCGGCCCGACTGGGAGAGGGCACTGAAGCTTTCTTT. Translated, it gives CASSARLGEGTEAFF.

V is TRBV5-1 and J is TRBJ2-1, with 13 bases aligning to TRBD2. Germline CDR1 SGHRS, CDR2 YFSETQ. The CDR3 is 18 residues long. V lost 2 bases to trimming and J lost 3 bases; unmatched junction nucleotides: 8. DNA of the CDR3: TGCGCCAGCAGCTTTTCGTCCCGGACTAGCGGGAGCTACAATGAGCAGTTCTTC. Protein sequence: CASSFSSRTSGSYNEQFF.

This clone came up once. The chain uses TRBV11-3 and TRBJ2-1; tentatively, D is TRBD2 (7 bases). This CDR3 region has 15 residues. V shed 0 bases and J shed 8 bases, with 14 bases lying between them. In germline, CDR1 is SGHNT, CDR2 YENEEA. This CDR3 is CASSLDTGGGYEQFF. CDR3 in DNA: TGTGCCAGCAGCTTAGATACGGGGGGCGGGTATGAGCAGTTCTTC.

The V gene is TRBV14, the J gene TRBJ2-6; 9 bases align to TRBD1. Germline assignment: CDR1 SGHDN and CDR2 FVKESK. Losses at the gene ends were 5 bases for V and 2 bases for J; bases not matched to a gene: 10. This CDR3 contains 18 residues. For the CDR3, the DNA is TGTGCCAGCAGCTACAACAGGGGGCGCAGGACTGGGGCCAACGTCCTGACTTTC. Its protein product is CASSYNRGRRTGANVLTF.

This clone turned up a few times. The rearrangement uses TRBV9 and TRBJ2-7; TRBD1 matches 7 bases. CDR1 and CDR2 from the germline V gene are SGDLS and YYNGEE. After removal of 0 bases from V and 7 bases from J, the junction contained 4 bases not matched to a gene. This CDR3 has 13 amino acids. The CDR3 bases are TGTGCCAGCAGCGTAGCTCCAGGGGGAGAGCAGTACTTC. Amino acid sequence: CASSVAPGGEQYF.

The chain combines TRBV19 with TRBJ2-1; the match to TRBD2 covers 10 bases. Germline assignment: CDR1 LNHDA and CDR2 SQIVND (reference sequence). J gave up 7 bases and V 4 bases, and 7 bases lay outside the gene matches. The CDR3 extends over 15 amino acids. CDR3 in amino acids: CASSTQAGGRNEQFF. The CDR3 nucleotides read TGTGCCAGTAGTACGCAAGCGGGAGGGAGGAATGAGCAGTTCTTC.

The gene calls are TRBV6-6 and TRBJ1-2, with D possibly being TRBD1 (6 bases). This CDR3 region has 13 residues. V was shortened by 4 bases and J by 8 bases, with 14 bases between the two germline ends. The V gene's germline CDR1 is MNHNY and CDR2 SVGAGI (reference sequence). CDR3 sequence: CASSLQGSGGYTF. CDR3 sequence (DNA): TGTGCCAGCAGTTTACAGGGATCTGGCGGCTACACCTTC.

This clone appeared a few times. The rearrangement uses TRBV15 and TRBJ1-3, with D tentatively TRBD1 (6 bases). Trimming left V 1 base short and J 0 bases short, with 10 bases between. Germline assignment: CDR1 LNHNV and CDR2 YYDKDF (reference sequence). The CDR3 totals 16 residues. The CDR3, as DNA: TGTGCCACCAGCAGAGGAGGGGGTAGCTCTGGAAACACCATATATTTT. Its protein is CATSRGGGSSGNTIYF.

The V gene is TRBV27, the J gene TRBJ1-4, with a weak D call TRBD1 (5 bases). Germline values: CDR1 MNHEY, CDR2 SMNVEV (reference sequence). CDR3 length: 14 residues. The V and J ends lost 2 bases and 8 bases respectively, with 12 bases between them. CDR3 sequence (DNA): TGTGCCAGCAGTTTACGGGGGGACCCCGAAAAACTGTTTTTT. Protein sequence: CASSLRGDPEKLFF.

The rearrangement links TRBV4-3 to TRBJ2-2; no clear D. Trimming took 1 base from V and 3 from J, leaving 9 bases between them. Germline CDR1 reads LGHNA; CDR2 reads YSLEER. The CDR3 sequence is 15 residues long. The CDR3 bases are TGCGCCAGCAGCCAAGCTTTAGAATACACCGGGGAGCTGTTTTTT. Protein sequence: CASSQALEYTGELFF.

The gene calls are TRBV12-3 or TRBV12-4 and TRBJ1-1, with D uncertain. V lost 5 bases, J lost 1 base, and 5 bases lay in between. The length of the CDR3 is 12 residues. The CDR3 region has the DNA TGTGCCAGCAGTCTAAGGAACACTGAAGCTTTCTTT. This sequence encodes CASSLRNTEAFF.

V is TRBV4-3 and J is TRBJ2-7, with TRBD2 identical over 12 bases. The CDR3 is 20 residues long. The germline CDR1 and CDR2 sequences are LGHNA and YSLEER. V lost 1 base and J lost 2; bases outside the gene matches: 15. CDR3: CASSQGVLAGGPDDPYEQYF. CDR3 sequence (DNA): TGCGCCAGCAGCCAAGGGGTACTAGCGGGAGGACCGGACGACCCCTACGAGCAGTACTTC.

The chain is built from TRBV6-5 and TRBJ2-5; TRBD2 is a possible D gene (5 bases). This CDR3 is built from 13 residues. Trimming removed 5 bases at V and 5 bases at J, with 12 bases between. Per germline, CDR1 MNHEY and CDR2 SVGAGI. The CDR3 loop reads CASSPSSRETQYF. Here the CDR3 DNA reads TGTGCCAGCAGTCCTAGCAGCCGGGAGACCCAGTACTTC.

The rearrangement links TRBV6-2 or TRBV6-3 to TRBJ2-2; 8 bases match TRBD2. After removal of 1 base from V and 4 bases from J, the junction contained 2 bases not matched to a gene. Germline CDR1 and CDR2: MNHEY and SVGEGT. The CDR3 has 15 amino acids. CDR3 sequence: CASSYYGGVTGELFF. As DNA, the CDR3 is TGTGCCAGCAGTTACTACGGGGGGGTCACCGGGGAGCTGTTTTTT.

The V gene is TRBV4-3, the J gene TRBJ2-7; 8 bases fit TRBD2. V lost 0 bases to trimming and J lost 7 bases; unmatched junction nucleotides: 8. Germline CDR1 and CDR2: LGHNA and YSLEER. The CDR3 spans 15 residues. CDR3 sequence (DNA): TGCGCCAGCAGCCAAGATCGAGCGGGGGCGGAGGAGCAGTACTTC. This encodes CASSQDRAGAEEQYF.

The V and J genes are TRBV3-1 (or the pseudogene TRBV3-2) and TRBJ2-1; D might be TRBD1 (6 bases). The CDR3 is 19 residues long. Germline V gives CDR1 LGHDT, CDR2 YNNKEL (reference sequence). The V end was cut by 3 bases, the J end by 1 base, with 22 bases between. Written as DNA, the CDR3 is TGTGCCAGCAGCCAGAGCTCTGGGGGCGTATTGGGATCCTACAATGAGCAGTTCTTC. Its protein is CASSQSSGGVLGSYNEQFF.